The rows below give T cell receptor beta chains drawn from one sample of a study of shared clonotypes between healthy human individuals. Repertoires were generated with immunoSEQ multiplex PCR, while TCRdb's copy carries only in-frame clones and drops some. This sample yields 640,000 or so clones, of which about three quarters are seen a single time; approximately 1.8% belongs to the top ten. Sequencing was carried out using memory CD4+ T cells sorted from blood. The receptors here all came from a woman in her thirties in good health. The CDR3 runs from the conserved cysteine through the conserved F or W. Some rows have no size entry. The others give once, few or many, or a class for an expanded clone.

CDR3 | J | V | size
CASSFGGLGGYTF | TRBJ1-2 | TRBV7-2 | few
CASRGLAGAYEQYF | TRBJ2-7 | TRBV6-5 | once
CASSQSGLAGGNTGELFF | TRBJ2-2 | TRBV4-1 | few
CASIRGDQETQYF | TRBJ2-5 | TRBV2 | NA
CASTGEETQYF | TRBJ2-5 | TRBV2 | NA
CASSDLTANYGYTF | TRBJ1-2 | TRBV6-1 | NA
CAISTGADGNTIYF | TRBJ1-3 | TRBV10-3 | NA
CASSLRATYEQYF | TRBJ2-7 | TRBV7-9 | NA
CASSLGTDTSYTF | TRBJ1-2 | TRBV7-8 | NA
CASSHGTSGSHEQYF | TRBJ2-7 | TRBV5-4 | NA
CRPGSGFMAFF | TRBJ1-1 | TRBV20-1 | few
CASSSLTGMNTEAFF | TRBJ1-1 | TRBV5-1 | NA
CACSQQNEKLFF | TRBJ1-4 | TRBV30 | NA
CASKLSGRGIQETQYF | TRBJ2-5 | TRBV5-1 | NA
CSSEGYNEQFF | TRBJ2-1 | TRBV20-1 | NA
CASSMFGGELFF | TRBJ2-2 | TRBV19 | NA
CASSSGSGANVLTF | TRBJ2-6 | TRBV5-1 | many
CASSATGRAGTNEKLFF | TRBJ1-4 | TRBV6-1 | NA
CAIYRSTGELFF | TRBJ2-2 | TRBV19 | NA
CASSETVSYSNQPQHF | TRBJ1-5 | TRBV7-2 | NA
CASRGRGQTLEKLFF | TRBJ1-4 | TRBV2 | NA
CASSSSGPGANVLTF | TRBJ2-6 | TRBV11-2 | NA
CASSLDVTSGRLYEQYF | TRBJ2-7 | TRBV7-8 | NA
CASSRPGQPATNEKLFF | TRBJ1-4 | TRBV4-1 | NA
CASSGSRETQYF | TRBJ2-5 | TRBV19 | NA
CASTTAGARPNEKLFF | TRBJ1-4 | TRBV27 | NA
CASSQPGRENYGYTF | TRBJ1-2 | TRBV5-4 | NA
CASSSKTPGQGAGGYTF | TRBJ1-2 | TRBV7-8 | NA
CASSAGSWNTEAFF | TRBJ1-1 | TRBV25-1 | NA
CASSRFPRGEQYF | TRBJ2-7 | TRBV5-4 | NA
CASTNNGVASTEAFF | TRBJ1-1 | TRBV28 | NA
CASSLDLTSGMLYEQYF | TRBJ2-7 | TRBV7-2 | NA
CASSSTGVIIYNEQFF | TRBJ2-1 | TRBV4-1 | NA
CASSLAPLNEQFF | TRBJ2-1 | TRBV5-1 | NA
CASRGNTEAFF | TRBJ1-1 | TRBV28 | NA
CSVYRGGAEAFF | TRBJ1-1 | TRBV29-1 | many
CASNSGRTEAFF | TRBJ1-1 | TRBV28 | NA
CASSLSSQVFNQPQHF | TRBJ1-5 | TRBV28 | NA
CASSLDVGTYEQYF | TRBJ2-7 | TRBV7-6 | NA
CSAAQSYEQYF | NA | TRBV20-1 | NA
CASSPSGTEKLFF | TRBJ1-4 | TRBV6-6 | NA
CASSRRQKLKKDSGNTIYF | TRBJ1-3 | TRBV11-2 | NA
CASTSSPAANQPQHF | TRBJ1-5 | TRBV7-2 | NA
CASSTYLGTDTQYF | TRBJ2-3 | TRBV7-2 | NA
CASSAGTDLPYEQYF | TRBJ2-7 | TRBV9 | NA
CASSLEAPQEQFF | TRBJ2-1 | TRBV5-1 | many
CASTDTEAEAFF | TRBJ1-1 | TRBV7-9 | once
CASSLEWEGEQYF | TRBJ2-7 | TRBV7-9 | NA
CASSQDWEEGIQYF | TRBJ2-4 | TRBV14 | few
CASSSQRDNEQFF | TRBJ2-1 | TRBV7-9 | few
CASQQGPYEQYF | TRBJ2-7 | TRBV7-9 | NA
CASSLDNFGYNEQFF | TRBJ2-1 | TRBV5-1 | once
CASSSLTNTEAFF | TRBJ1-1 | TRBV5-1 | once
CAWSVSDTQYF | TRBJ2-3 | TRBV30 | NA
CASSPRGSSGNTIYF | TRBJ1-3 | TRBV28 | once
CASSEWGAALGNEQFF | TRBJ2-1 | TRBV2 | few
CASSLGVSIDTGELFF | TRBJ2-2 | TRBV5-1 | NA
CASSSLSPPRNEQFF | TRBJ2-1 | TRBV7-9 | few
CASSHRQGADTQYF | TRBJ2-3 | TRBV18 | NA
CASSPGQGNYGYTF | TRBJ1-2 | TRBV6-5 | NA